A selection of T cell receptor beta chains follows, all from one sample in a study of response to subunit inactivated influenza vaccine. In TCRdb, the RT-PCR reads were re-called with MiXCR into one record per CDR3 protein. The sample holds 500,000 or so distinct CDR3 sequences, 9.5% to 12% seen once. Material: PBMCs from blood, obtained roughly 6 weeks after vaccination. These receptors all stem from a man aged 50 to 59 who received an inactivated influenza vaccine. CDR3s include the opening cysteine and the closing phenylalanine or tryptophan. The D gene is left open where the match is weak. For some rows the clone size is stated as once, few or many, or as a class when expanded; others skip it.

>NA|TRBV6-1|TRBJ1-6|many
TGTGCCAGCAGTCCGGACTTTAATTCACCCCTCCACTTT
CASSPDFNSPLHF
>NA|TRBV6-5|TRBJ2-2|few
TGTGCCAGCAGTTACTCGGTTTTCGGGACCGGGGAGCTGTTTTTT
CASSYSVFGTGELFF
>TRBD1|TRBV15|TRBJ2-5|many
TGTGCCACCAGCGACAGGGAATGGGAGACCCAGTACTTC
CATSDREWETQYF
>NA|TRBV28|TRBJ2-7|few
TGTGCCAGCAGTCCGTTCTCCGGGAACTCCTACGAGCAGTACTTC
CASSPFSGNSYEQYF
>NA|TRBV20-1|TRBJ2-3|many
TGCAGTGTACTCGTTAGCACAGATACGCAGTATTTT
CSVLVSTDTQYF
>NA|TRBV7-6|TRBJ2-1|NA
TGTGCCAGCAGTTCGAGGGGATTATCCTACAATGAGCAGTTCTTC
CASSSRGLSYNEQFF
>NA|TRBV2|TRBJ2-3|few
TGTGCCAGCAGGGACGGGCGTCTCCTCAGGGCAGATACGCAGTATTTT
CASRDGRLLRADTQYF
>TRBD2|TRBV5-1|TRBJ2-5|NA
TGCGCCAGCAGCCGGACTAGCGGGAGGGAAAGCCAAGAGACCCAGTACTTC
CASSRTSGRESQETQYF
>NA|TRBV6-5|TRBJ2-7|NA
TGTGCCAGCACTTTACAGGGTCCGGTCGAGCAGTACTTC
CASTLQGPVEQYF
>TRBD2|TRBV7-7|TRBJ2-5|few
TGTGCCAGCAGCTTAGGTGATGGGACTAGCGCAGAAGAGACCCAGTACTTC
CASSLGDGTSAEETQYF
>TRBD2|TRBV6-2/TRBV6-3|TRBJ2-1|NA
TGTGCCAGCAGTTATCCGGACGGGATTACGACTAGCGGGAGTAGCTCCTACAATGAGCAGTTCTTC
CASSYPDGITTSGSSSYNEQFF
>NA|TRBV20-1|TRBJ2-7|few
TGCAGTGCTAGAGCTGGGTTCGAGCAGTACTTC
CSARAGFEQYF
>NA|TRBV28|TRBJ2-3|many
TGTGCCAGCGGGTCCACAGATACGCAGTATTTT
CASGSTDTQYF
>NA|TRBV3-1|TRBJ2-3|NA
TGTGCCAGCAGCAAAGGTAGGGGGGGACAACATGAAAGCACAGATACGCAGTATTTT
CASSKGRGGQHESTDTQYF
>NA|TRBV12-3/TRBV12-4|TRBJ2-1|many
TGTGCCAGCACCGCATCAATGGGAAGACTAGGGCACTCCTACAATGAGCAGTTCTTC
CASTASMGRLGHSYNEQFF
>TRBD1|TRBV11-1|TRBJ1-4|NA
TGTGCCAGCAGCGGAAACCGGGACAGGGTTAACTTTGGTGAAAAACTGTTTTTT
CASSGNRDRVNFGEKLFF
>NA|TRBV18|TRBJ2-1|few
TGTGCCAGCTCCGGGGACCGGAACTACAATGAGCAGTTCTTC
CASSGDRNYNEQFF
>NA|TRBV11-1|TRBJ1-3|few
TGTGCCAGCAGCCATAGTTTCGGAGGGCGGACGGACTCTGGAAACACCATATATTTT
CASSHSFGGRTDSGNTIYF
>TRBD1|TRBV4-3|TRBJ1-1|NA
TGCGCCAGCAGCCAACCGGGACAGGGGTTTGCTGAAGCTTTCTTT
CASSQPGQGFAEAFF
>NA|TRBV5-1|TRBJ1-1|NA
TGCGCCAGCAGACTCTCCGCCGGGAACACTGAAGCTTTCTTT
CASRLSAGNTEAFF
>TRBD1|TRBV12-3/TRBV12-4|TRBJ1-2|few
TGTGCCAGCAGCGGGACAGGGAATAACTATGGCTACACCTTC
CASSGTGNNYGYTF
>TRBD1|TRBV20-1|TRBJ1-1|NA
TGCAGTGCTAGAGGGACAGGGCGGGGGTTCTTCACTGAAGCTTTCTTT
CSARGTGRGFFTEAFF